This T cell receptor beta chain was sequenced during a study of blood T cells in healthy people across ages. Combining a sample-barcoded 5' primer with a J-beta primer mix, a second PCR ran for roughly 6 to 12 cycles. TCRdb passed the 5' RACE reads through MiXCR, listing each CDR3 protein once. The table has 1.5 million to 1.9 million distinct CDR3 sequences, approximately 43% seen once. V lost 3 bases to trimming and J lost 4 bases; unmatched junction nucleotides: 8. Per the germline V gene, CDR1 is SGDLS and CDR2 is YYNGEE. The CDR3 totals 16 residues. The chain recombines TRBV9 with TRBJ2-1; 9 bases align to TRBD2. This clonotype was sampled from a woman between 18 and 29 years old in good health. The sequenced sample was blood. This CDR3 reads CASSARAGGNYNEQFF. The CDR3, as DNA: TGTGCCAGCAGCGCCCGGGCGGGGGGGAATTACAATGAGCAGTTCTTC.